The following is a T cell receptor (beta chain) sequence with its context. These data come from a study of CD8+ T cells in alopecia areata. Isolated RNA was reverse transcribed into cDNA used as the sequencing template. Produced via immunoSEQ multiplex PCR; TCRdb's table is partial and in-frame only. The repertoire consists of approximately 140,000 clones, with 45% to 60% occurring once and the leading ten covering 6% to 7%. From germline, CDR1 is LNHDA and CDR2 SQIVND (reference sequence). V was shortened by 7 bases and J by 2 bases, with 11 bases between the two germline ends. The CDR3 totals 13 residues.

The receptor comes from a human donor with alopecia areata. The sample consisted of CD4+ T cells sorted from blood. This sequence joins TRBV19 and TRBJ2-5; D tentatively reads TRBD1 or TRBD2 (5 bases each). The CDR3 here is CASMGDGQETQYF. The CDR3, as DNA: TGTGCCAGTATGGGGGACGGACAAGAGACCCAGTACTTC. The variable domain in full, completed from reference TRBV19 and TRBJ2-5, reads DGGITQSPKYLFRKEGQNVTLSCEQNLNHDAMYWYRQDPGQGLRLIYYSQIVNDFQKGDIAEGYSVSREKKESFPLTVTSAQKNPTAFYLCASMGDGQETQYFGPGTRLLVL.